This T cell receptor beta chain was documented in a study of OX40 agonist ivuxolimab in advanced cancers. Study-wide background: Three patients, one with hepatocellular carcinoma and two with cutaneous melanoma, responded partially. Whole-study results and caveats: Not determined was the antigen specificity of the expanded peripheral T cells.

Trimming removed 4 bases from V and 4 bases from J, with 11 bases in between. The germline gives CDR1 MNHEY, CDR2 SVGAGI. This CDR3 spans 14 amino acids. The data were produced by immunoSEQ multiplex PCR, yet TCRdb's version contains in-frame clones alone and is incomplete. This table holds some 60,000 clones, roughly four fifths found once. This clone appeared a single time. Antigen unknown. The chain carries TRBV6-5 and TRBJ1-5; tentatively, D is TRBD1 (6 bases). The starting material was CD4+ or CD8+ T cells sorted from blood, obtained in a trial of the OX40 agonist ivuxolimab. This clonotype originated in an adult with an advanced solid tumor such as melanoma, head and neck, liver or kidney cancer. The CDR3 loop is CASSLQGGNQPQHF. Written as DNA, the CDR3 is TGTGCCAGCAGTTTACAGGGAGGGAATCAGCCCCAGCATTTT.